This paragraph reports one T cell receptor (beta chain). It lacks a known antigen. One base away there is no much larger clone; base qualities are not given. The immunoSEQ Assay, a bias-controlled multiplex PCR, was used to amplify TCRbeta CDR3 regions from genomic DNA. As for the original processing: The number of nucleated cells in each sample was estimated by amplification of reference gene primers within the assay. To quantify the absolute abundance of each unique TCRbeta CDR3 rearrangement, sequence reads were collapsed and filtered. For each sample, productive Simpson clonality was calculated as the square root of Simpson's diversity index across productive rearrangements. Held by TCRdb, this immuneACCESS table contains in-frame sequences only and omits some clones. Under half of the omission traces to an unresolved V gene where checked; the cause of the rest is unknown. Clone size and the V and J calls come from that table; the DNA yielded D and trimming. The sample table records tens of thousands of clones; approximately 90% of these occur just once. The ten largest clones represent about 3.9% of the sample.

This sample is part of a study of blood T cell repertoires in COVID-19 (dated by TCRdb to the early 2020s). Looking at the study overall: Samples covering the acute and convalescent phases of COVID-19 were provided by collaborators in the United States, Italy and Spain. Sample metadata almost always included a de-identified subject ID, COVID-19 status, age in years and sex. The repertoires were made available in a free public database intended to serve as a resource for research on the immune response to SARS-CoV-2. The dataset comprised deeply sampled blood TCRbeta repertoires from subjects exposed to, actively infected with, or recovered from COVID-19. The samples were drawn from two sources: the first 160 participants of the ongoing ImmuneRACE study, and 1,254 subjects contributed by 6 global collaborators. The prospective study material was composed of cDNA or gDNA derived from T cells, B-cell-depleted T cells, or PBMCs. Where available, HLA class I and class II types were obtained from metadata supplied by the sample provider rather than from assay-based typing.

The CDR3 measures 12 amino acids from cysteine to phenylalanine. Only CDR3 DNA remains: 36 bases, in frame from the first base. V is shortened by 4 bases, J by 0 bases, and the region joining them spans 4 bases. The collaborating institutions used their own protocols to collect whole blood in K2EDTA tubes. For TCRbeta analysis, collaborators shipped samples in one of three forms: frozen whole blood, isolated PBMCs, or DNA extracted from either of those sample types. Summary of the overall study and its limitations: The amount of clinical and demographic metadata varied by source and participant and was provided uncurated.

The source material was peripheral blood. The chain is encoded by TRBV12-3 or TRBV12-4 joined to TRBJ2-7, with no confident D gene call. This clonotype was sampled from a human donor in a cohort sampled during active COVID-19. The encoded CDR3 is CASSWSSYEQYF. The nucleotide sequence reads as follows: TGTGCCAGCAGTTGGAGCTCCTACGAGCAGTACTTC.